These 2 T cell receptor beta chains originate from one sample sequenced in a study of identical twins. Via MiXCR, TCRdb re-called the 5' RACE reads, giving one row per CDR3 protein. The table shows over 600,000 distinct CDR3 sequences, with 21% occurring only once. The sample was also linked to a second study, of T cells expressing NK-cell markers.

Sequences were obtained from PBMCs. Receptors originate from a woman aged 18-35 years in good health.

This clonotype was counted only a few times. V gene TRBV18 combines with J gene TRBJ2-7; D is perhaps TRBD1 or TRBD2 (5 bases each). From germline, CDR1 is KGHSH and CDR2 LQKENI. Trimming took 3 bases from V and 7 from J, leaving 13 bases between them. The CDR3 runs 13 residues. The CDR3 region is CASSPGTVREQYF. The CDR3 DNA sequence: TGTGCCAGCTCACCGGGGACGGTAAGGGAGCAGTACTTC.

The chain recombines TRBV7-8 with TRBJ1-5, with unresolved D. The CDR3 extends over 14 amino acids. Between the trimmed V and J ends, which lost 5 bases and 4 bases, there was a span of 12 bases. Per the germline V gene, CDR1 is SGHVS and CDR2 is FQNEAQ. In nucleotides, the CDR3 is TGTGCCAGCAGCCTCTACAGTACTAATCAGCCCCAGCATTTT. Protein sequence: CASSLYSTNQPQHF.